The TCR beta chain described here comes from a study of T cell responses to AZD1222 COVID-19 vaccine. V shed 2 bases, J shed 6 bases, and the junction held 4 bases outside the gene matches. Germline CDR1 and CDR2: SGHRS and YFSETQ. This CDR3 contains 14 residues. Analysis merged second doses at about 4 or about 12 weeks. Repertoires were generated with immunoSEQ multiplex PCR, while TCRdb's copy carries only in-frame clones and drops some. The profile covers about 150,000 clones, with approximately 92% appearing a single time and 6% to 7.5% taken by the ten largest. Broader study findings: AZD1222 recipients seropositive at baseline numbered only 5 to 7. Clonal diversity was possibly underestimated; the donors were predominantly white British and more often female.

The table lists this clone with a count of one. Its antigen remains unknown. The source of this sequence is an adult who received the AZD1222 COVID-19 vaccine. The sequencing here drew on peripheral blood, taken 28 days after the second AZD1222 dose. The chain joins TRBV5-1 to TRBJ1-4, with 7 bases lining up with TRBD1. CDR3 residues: CASSFGQAYEKLFF. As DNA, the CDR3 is TGCGCCAGCAGCTTCGGACAGGCGTATGAAAAACTGTTTTTT.